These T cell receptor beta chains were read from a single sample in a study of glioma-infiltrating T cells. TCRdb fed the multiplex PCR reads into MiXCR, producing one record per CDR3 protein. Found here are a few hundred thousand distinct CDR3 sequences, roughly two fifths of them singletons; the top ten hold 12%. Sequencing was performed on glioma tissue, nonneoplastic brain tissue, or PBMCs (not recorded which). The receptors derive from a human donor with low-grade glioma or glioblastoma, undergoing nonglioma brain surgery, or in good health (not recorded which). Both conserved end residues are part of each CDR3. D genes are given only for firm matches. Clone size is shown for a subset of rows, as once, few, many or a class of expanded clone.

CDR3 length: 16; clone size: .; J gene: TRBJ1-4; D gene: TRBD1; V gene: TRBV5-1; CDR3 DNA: TGCGCCAGCAGCCCCGGACAGGGAGATTCGATTGGAAAACTGTTTTTT; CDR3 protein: CASSPGQGDSIGKLFF
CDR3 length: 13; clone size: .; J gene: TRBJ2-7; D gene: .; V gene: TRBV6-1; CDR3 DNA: TGTGCCAGCAATATACCGGAAGCGAACGAGCAGTACTTC; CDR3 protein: CASNIPEANEQYF
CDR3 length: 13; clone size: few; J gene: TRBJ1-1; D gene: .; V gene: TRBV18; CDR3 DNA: TGTGCCAGCTCACCCTCGGATCGCACTGAAGCTTTCTTT; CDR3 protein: CASSPSDRTEAFF
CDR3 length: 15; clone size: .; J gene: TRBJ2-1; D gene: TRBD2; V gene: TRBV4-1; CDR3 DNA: TGCGCCAGCAGCCTTGGGCTTTGGGACTACAATGAGCAGTTATTC; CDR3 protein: CASSLGLWDYNEQLF
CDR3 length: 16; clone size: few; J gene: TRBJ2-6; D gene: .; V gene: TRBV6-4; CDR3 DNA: TGTGCCAGCAGTGACTCAACGGGGGCTGGGGCCAACGTCCTGACTTTC; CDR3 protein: CASSDSTGAGANVLTF
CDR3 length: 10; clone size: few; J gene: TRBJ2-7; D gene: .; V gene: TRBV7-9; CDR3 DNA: TGTGCCAGCGGATTGAGGGAGCAGTACTTC; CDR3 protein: CASGLREQYF
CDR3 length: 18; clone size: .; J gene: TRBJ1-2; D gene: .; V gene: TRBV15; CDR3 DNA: TGTGCCACCAGCAGAGATACGGGAGGTATCGGTGGGATCTATGGCTACACCTTC; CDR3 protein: CATSRDTGGIGGIYGYTF
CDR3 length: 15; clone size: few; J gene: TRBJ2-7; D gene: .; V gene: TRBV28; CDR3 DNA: TGTGCCAGCAGTCCCGAACCTCGGGGAACCTACGAGCAGTACTTC; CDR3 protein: CASSPEPRGTYEQYF
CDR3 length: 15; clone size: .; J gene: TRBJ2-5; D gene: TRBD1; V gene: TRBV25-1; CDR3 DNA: TGTGCCAGCAGTGGATATGGCAGGGGGTCGGAGACCGAGTACTTC; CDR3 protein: CASSGYGRGSETEYF
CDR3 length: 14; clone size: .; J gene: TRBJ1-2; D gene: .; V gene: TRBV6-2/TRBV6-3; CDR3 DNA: TGTGCCAGAGAACAGGGCAGAGCTAACTATGGCTACACCTTC; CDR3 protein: CAREQGRANYGYTF
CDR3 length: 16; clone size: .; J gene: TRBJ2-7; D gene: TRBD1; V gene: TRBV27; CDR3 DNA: TGTGCCAACAGTTCCGCACCAGGGGGCGCGTCCTACGAGCAGTACTTC; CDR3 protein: CANSSAPGGASYEQYF
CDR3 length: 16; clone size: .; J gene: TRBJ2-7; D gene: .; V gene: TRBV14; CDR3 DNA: TGTGCCAGCAGCCTCCTCTGGGACCAGACACCTGACGAGCAGTACTTC; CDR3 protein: CASSLLWDQTPDEQYF
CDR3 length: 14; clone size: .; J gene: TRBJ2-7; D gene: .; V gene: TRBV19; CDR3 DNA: TGTGCCAGTAGTATACGGTTCCCTGTTGTGGAGCAGTACTTC; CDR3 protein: CASSIRFPVVEQYF
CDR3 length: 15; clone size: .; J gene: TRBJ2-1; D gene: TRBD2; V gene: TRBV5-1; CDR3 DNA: TGCGCCAGCATCCCGGGACTAGCGGGAGACAATGAGCAGTTCTTC; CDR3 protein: CASIPGLAGDNEQFF
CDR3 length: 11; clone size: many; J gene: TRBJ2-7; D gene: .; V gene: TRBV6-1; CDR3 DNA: TGTGCCAGCAGTCCCCAGATGGGGCAGTACTTC; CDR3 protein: CASSPQMGQYF
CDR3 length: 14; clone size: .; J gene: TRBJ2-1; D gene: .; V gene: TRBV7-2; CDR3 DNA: TGTGCCAGCAGCTTAGCCCTTAGCGTCTATGAGCAGTTCTTC; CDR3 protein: CASSLALSVYEQFF
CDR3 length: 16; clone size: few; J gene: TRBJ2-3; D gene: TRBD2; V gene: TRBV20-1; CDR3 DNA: TGCAGTGCCAGGACTAGCGGGAGGACTAGCACAGATACGCAGTATTTT; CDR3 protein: CSARTSGRTSTDTQYF
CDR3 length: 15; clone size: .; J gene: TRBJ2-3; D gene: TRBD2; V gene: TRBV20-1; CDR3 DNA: TGCAGTGCTAGACAACGGGAGGGCCGATCGGATACGCAGTATTTT; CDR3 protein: CSARQREGRSDTQYF
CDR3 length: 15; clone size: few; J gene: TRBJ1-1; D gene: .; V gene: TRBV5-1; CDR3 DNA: TGCGCCAGCAGCTTGGAGGGATGGGCCGGCACTGAAGCTTTCTTT; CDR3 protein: CASSLEGWAGTEAFF
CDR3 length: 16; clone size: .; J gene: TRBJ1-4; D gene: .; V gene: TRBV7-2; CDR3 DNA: TGTGCCAGCAGCCTAGGGCAGGTGGCAACTAATGAAAAACTGTTTTTT; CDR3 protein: CASSLGQVATNEKLFF
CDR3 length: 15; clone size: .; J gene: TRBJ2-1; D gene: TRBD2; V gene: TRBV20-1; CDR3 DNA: TGCAGTGCTAGAGATGTTTCTAGCGGGAGGAATGAGCAGTTCTTC; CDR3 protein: CSARDVSSGRNEQFF
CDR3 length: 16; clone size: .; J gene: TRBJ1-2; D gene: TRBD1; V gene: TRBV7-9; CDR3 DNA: TGCGCCAGCAGCTATTCGCTTATAACCGGGACAGGAGGCTACACCTTC; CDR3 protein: CASSYSLITGTGGYTF
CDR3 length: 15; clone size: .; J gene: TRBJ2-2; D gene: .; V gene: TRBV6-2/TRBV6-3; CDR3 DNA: TGTGCCAGCAGTTACTGGTCCATGAACACCGGGGAGCTGTATTTT; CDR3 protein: CASSYWSMNTGELYF
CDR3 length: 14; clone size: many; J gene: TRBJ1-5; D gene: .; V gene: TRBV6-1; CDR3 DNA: TGTGCCAGCAGTGATGTGTCCTCTTATCAGCCCCAGCATTTT; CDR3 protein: CASSDVSSYQPQHF
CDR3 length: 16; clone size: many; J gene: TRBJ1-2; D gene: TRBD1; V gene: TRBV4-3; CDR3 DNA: TGCGCCAGCAGCCAAGAGGCTGGGACAGGGCATTTGGGCTACACCTTC; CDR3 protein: CASSQEAGTGHLGYTF
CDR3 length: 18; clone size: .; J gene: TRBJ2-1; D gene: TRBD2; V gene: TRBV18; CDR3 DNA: TGTGCCAGCTCACGGACTAGCGGGTATACTAGCTCCTACAATGAGCAGTTCTTC; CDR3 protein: CASSRTSGYTSSYNEQFF
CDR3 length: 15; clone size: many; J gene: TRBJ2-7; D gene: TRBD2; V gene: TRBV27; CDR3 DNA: TGTGCCAGCAGTTTGTCGTCTAGCGGGATGGGGGAGCAGTACTTC; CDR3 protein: CASSLSSSGMGEQYF
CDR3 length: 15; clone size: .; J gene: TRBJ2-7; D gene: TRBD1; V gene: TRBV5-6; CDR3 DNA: TGTGCCAGCAACAGGGGGGACCGCCTGATTCACGAGCAGTACTTC; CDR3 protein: CASNRGDRLIHEQYF
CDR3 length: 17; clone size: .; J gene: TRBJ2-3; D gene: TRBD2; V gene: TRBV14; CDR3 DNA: TGTGCCAGCAGCCAGGGACTAGCGGGAGCTAGTACAGATACGCAGTATTTT; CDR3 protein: CASSQGLAGASTDTQYF
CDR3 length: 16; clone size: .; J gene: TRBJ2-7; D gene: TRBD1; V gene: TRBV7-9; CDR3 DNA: TGTGCCAGCAGCCTGATCGTGACAGGGAATGACTACGAGCAGTACTTC; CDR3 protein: CASSLIVTGNDYEQYF
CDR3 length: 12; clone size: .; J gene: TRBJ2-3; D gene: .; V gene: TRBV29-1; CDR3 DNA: TGCAGCTTTGGGGGGGCAAGAGATACGCAGTATTTT; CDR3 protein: CSFGGARDTQYF
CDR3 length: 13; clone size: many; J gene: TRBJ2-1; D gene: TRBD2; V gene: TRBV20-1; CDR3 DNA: TGCAGTATTTATTGGGGGGGTTTGGACAAGCAGTTCTTC; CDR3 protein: CSIYWGGLDKQFF
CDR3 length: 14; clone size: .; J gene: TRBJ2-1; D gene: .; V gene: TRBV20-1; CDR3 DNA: TGCAGTGCTAGTGGGGGAAGCTCCTACAATGAGCAGTTCTTC; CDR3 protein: CSASGGSSYNEQFF
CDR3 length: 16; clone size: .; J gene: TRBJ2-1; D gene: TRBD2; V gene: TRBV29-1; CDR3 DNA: TGCAGCGCCGAACGACTAGCGGGAGTGTCCTACAATGAGCAGTTCTTC; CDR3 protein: CSAERLAGVSYNEQFF
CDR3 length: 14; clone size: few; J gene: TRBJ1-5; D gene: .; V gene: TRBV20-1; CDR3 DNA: TGCAGTGTTACCGGGACACTGAGCAATCAGCCCCAGCATTTT; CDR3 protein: CSVTGTLSNQPQHF
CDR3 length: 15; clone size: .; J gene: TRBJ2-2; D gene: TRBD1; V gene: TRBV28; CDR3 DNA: TGTGCCAGTTATACGACAGGGGTTAGCACCGGGGAGCTGTTTTTT; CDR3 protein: CASYTTGVSTGELFF
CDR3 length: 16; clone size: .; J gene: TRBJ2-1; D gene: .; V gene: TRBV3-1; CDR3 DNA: TGTGCCAGCAGCCAAGAGTGGGCGCGGCCCAAGGATGAGCAGTTCTTC; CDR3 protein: CASSQEWARPKDEQFF
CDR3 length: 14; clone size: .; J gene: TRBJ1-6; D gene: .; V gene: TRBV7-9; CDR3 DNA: TGTACCAGCAGTCCACAAGCCTATAATTCACCCCTCCACTTT; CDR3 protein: CTSSPQAYNSPLHF
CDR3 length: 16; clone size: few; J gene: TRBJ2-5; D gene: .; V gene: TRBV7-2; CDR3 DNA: TGTGCCAGCAGCTTAGCGCGGCAGGGTGGTGGTGAGACCCAGTACTTC; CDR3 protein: CASSLARQGGGETQYF
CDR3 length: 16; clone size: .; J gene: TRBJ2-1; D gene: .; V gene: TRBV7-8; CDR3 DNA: TGTGCCAGCAGCTTAGCCGGGTCAGTAGAGCGGTACGAGCAGTTCTTC; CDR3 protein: CASSLAGSVERYEQFF
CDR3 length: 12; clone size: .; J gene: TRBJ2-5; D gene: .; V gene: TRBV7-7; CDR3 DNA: TGTGCTAGCAGCCGCCTAGGGGGAACCCAGTACTTC; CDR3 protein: CASSRLGGTQYF
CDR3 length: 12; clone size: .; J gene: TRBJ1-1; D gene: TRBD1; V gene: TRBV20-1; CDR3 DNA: TGCAGCGCTAGGGCAGGGGGCCCTAAAGCTTTCTTT; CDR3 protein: CSARAGGPKAFF
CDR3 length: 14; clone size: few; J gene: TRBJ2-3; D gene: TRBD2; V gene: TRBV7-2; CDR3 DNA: TGTGCCAGCAGCCCCGGCGGGGGTACAGATACGCAGTATTTT; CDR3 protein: CASSPGGGTDTQYF
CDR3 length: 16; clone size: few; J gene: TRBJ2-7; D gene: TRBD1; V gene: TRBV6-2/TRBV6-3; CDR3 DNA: TGTGCCAGCAGTACTCGGGCCGGGACAGTCTCCTACGAGCAGTACTTC; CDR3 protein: CASSTRAGTVSYEQYF